Listed below are T cell receptor beta chains from one sample, sequenced in a study of PD-1 blockade in classical Hodgkin lymphoma. Profiled with immunoSEQ multiplex PCR; TCRdb holds only in-frame clones, not every one. The table has about 94,000 clones, 75% to 90% seen once. This sample comprised peripheral blood mononuclear cells (PBMCs), obtained before the second cycle of nivolumab. The receptors here all came from a human donor with classical Hodgkin lymphoma. CDR3s leave out the opening cysteine and the closing phenylalanine or tryptophan.

TRBV2 AFGTGKKDYGYT
TRBV19 ASSPRTGPDFMKSQPQH
TRBV7-9 ASSVQGASGYT
TRBV7-9 ASSRTGTNTGELF
TRBV27 ATGTEEETQY
TRBV5-4 ASSLGLTYEQY
TRBV28 ASRGDGPEAF
TRBV11-3 ASSLSGGALETQY
TRBV14 ASSQGLSYEQY
TRBV19 ASNGRYYGYT
TRBV5-4 ASSWGTGVTDTQY
TRBV7-6 ASSLYENSGTSNYGYT
TRBV7-2 ASSLGGAWETQY
TRBV11-2 ASSPQWGGNAEAF
TRBV5-1 ASTSGLAGDEQY
TRBV11-2 ASSQYLTGGYNEQF
TRBV2 ASIWIRQGKGYEQY
TRBV7-9 ASSSERERETQY
TRBV5-5 ASSLEETQY
TRBV21-1 ASSQGSTEAF
TRBV10-1 ASGDRDREFRNEQF
TRBV18 ASSEALNQPQH
TRBV27 ASSLSSGNQPQH
TRBV29-1 SVERPVAGGRHNEQF
TRBV2 ASSEARDTIYGYT
TRBV4-2 ASSQDGQGTTGELF
TRBV28 ASSLALREQY
TRBV10-3 AISASGQETQY
TRBV25-1 ASSPFQGGSGDTQY
TRBV28 ASSTRQGVRYEQY
TRBV19 ASSPISTGYHTGELF
TRBV7-2 ASSQTTFSSYEQY
TRBV18 ASSPLGQANSPLH
TRBV6-5 ASSLTVNTEAF
TRBV5-1 ASSNHGGTGELF
TRBV19 ASSMHKSSYEQY
TRBV18 ASSPVPQGNSEKLF
TRBV27 ASKPGATGNIQY
TRBV10-1 ASSDLVGVRTDTQY
TRBV9 ASSPLEFSTGELF
TRBV4-1 ASSQKTTSANTGELF